One T cell receptor beta chain is described in this entry. The sample comes from a study of control samples from healthy donors and cancer patients. Germline trimming cut 6 bases from V and 1 base from J; bases unmatched to any gene: 12. Germline CDR1 reads MDHEN; CDR2 reads SYDVKM. The CDR3 spans 18 residues. The assay was immunoSEQ multiplex PCR, and TCRdb's table has in-frame clones only and misses some. Of about 95,000 clones listed, just over 90% are singletons. The rearrangement uses TRBV28 and TRBJ2-2; 9 bases line up with TRBD2. The sequence was collected from a woman aged 25 to 39 in good health. The sequencing sample was made of blood. CDR3 sequence (DNA): TGTGCCAGCAGCCAGAAGACTCGCGGGGGGGTGAACACCGGGGAGCTGTTTTTT. It translates to CASSQKTRGGVNTGELFF.